The 5 T cell receptor beta chains listed next were all sequenced from one sample in a study of Tregs in tolerant kidney transplant recipients. Produced via immunoSEQ multiplex PCR; TCRdb's table is partial and in-frame only. The top ten clones hold approximately 0.69% of a sample with 200,000 to 300,000 clones, around 81% of them seen once. Sequencing was done on a sample of CD4+ T cells from blood. The source is a human donor in good health.

This clone was found a few times. Within the sample, other DNA sequences also encode this same CDR3. The chain carries TRBV9 and TRBJ2-2; D remains unclear. Germline CDR1 is SGDLS and CDR2 is YYNGEE. V was shortened by 0 bases and J by 8 bases, with 11 bases between the two germline ends. The CDR3 loop spans 14 amino acids. CDR3: CASSVEGRRGELFF. CDR3 coding DNA: TGTGCCAGCAGCGTAGAGGGTCGGCGGGGGGAGCTGTTTTTT.

This chain uses TRBV5-1 with TRBJ2-1; the D gene is possibly TRBD2 (5 bases). The CDR3 is 12 amino acids. Germline CDR1 is SGHRS and CDR2 is YFSETQ. V was trimmed by 8 bases and J by 7 bases, leaving 13 bases between them. The CDR3 reads CASQRTGNEQFF. The CDR3 nucleotides read TGCGCCAGTCAACGAACGGGGAATGAGCAGTTCTTC.

The V call is TRBV29-1, the J call TRBJ1-2, with TRBD1 matching 9 bases. Germline assignment: CDR1 SQVTM and CDR2 ANQGSEA. The V and J ends lost 1 base and 0 bases, in that order; junction bases with no gene match: 15. The CDR3 is made up of 19 amino acids. CDR3 sequence reads: CSVEANPGQGSYSNYGYTF. In DNA, the CDR3 is TGCAGCGTTGAAGCGAACCCGGGACAGGGATCCTACTCTAACTATGGCTACACCTTC.

The genes are TRBV11-2 and TRBJ2-3, with 7 bases aligning to TRBD1. CDR3 size: 16 residues. Germline values: CDR1 SGHAT, CDR2 FQNNGV. The V segment lost 4 bases and the J segment 1 base; nucleotides outside the gene matches: 8. CDR3 nucleotides: TGTGCCAGCAGCTCTGGGACAGTTAGACGCACAGATACGCAGTATTTT. Translation: CASSSGTVRRTDTQYF.

This clone has only one observation. This sequence joins TRBV6-5 and TRBJ2-3; 8 bases map to TRBD2. This CDR3 contains 15 residues. With V trimmed by 7 bases and J by 0 bases, 6 bases remained unmatched. Germline CDR1 and CDR2: MNHEY and SVGAGI. The CDR3 protein is CASTYSGKSTDTQYF. The CDR3 DNA reads as TGTGCCAGCACTTATAGCGGGAAGAGCACAGATACGCAGTATTTT.